Here is one T cell receptor (beta chain) with its context. No antigen is known for it. Trimming took off 7 bases at V and 0 bases at J, with 6 bases between the two ends. Looked up from germline, CDR1 is MNHNS and CDR2 is SASEGT. This CDR3 is built from 12 residues. The data stem from a study of PD-1 blockade in classical Hodgkin lymphoma. Background on the study: Intravenous delivery of nivolumab at 3 mg/kg to patients occurred every 2 weeks.

Brentuximab vedotin exposure varied, and every patient relapsed after autologous stem cell transplantation. Libraries were prepared by immunoSEQ multiplex PCR; TCRdb keeps only in-frame clonotypes and omits some of them. The sample includes about 93,000 clones, 80% to 95% of them seen just once. Notes on the study in general: Significant TCR diversity gains by C4D1 occurred in CD4+ but not CD8+ cells. Exclusion was applied to patients who started nivolumab under 1 year after ASCT.

The source of this sequence is a human donor with classical Hodgkin lymphoma. V gene TRBV6-1 combines with J gene TRBJ2-5; D unresolved. The material sequenced was peripheral blood mononuclear cells (PBMCs), taken before the second cycle of nivolumab. This chain's CDR3 is CASTNYQETQYF. Here the CDR3 DNA reads TGTGCCAGCACAAACTACCAAGAGACCCAGTACTTC.